This entry concerns a single T cell receptor (beta chain). Antigen specificity is unknown. Just one base apart from a much larger clone, this may be a read error. The sample comes from a study of blood T cells in healthy people across ages. Study-wide background: Per two T cells, about one barcoded beta molecule was captured through template switching. Study-wide findings and caveats: Significant beta diversity loss was already apparent by age 40, declining roughly linearly. Both higher diversity and more naive CD4+ cells marked long-lived donors when set against aged donors.

The total RNA that was extracted per sample amounted to at least 5.5 micrograms. A second PCR of about 7 to 12 cycles used a sample-barcoded 5' primer and a J-beta primer mix. TCRdb itself ran the 5' RACE reads through MiXCR, one entry per CDR3 protein. Of around 1.5 million distinct CDR3 sequences listed, 59% are singletons. Per germline, CDR1 MNHEY and CDR2 SVGAGI. CDR3 size: 15 residues. Sequenced sample: blood. The sequence was collected from a man younger than 30 in good health. The chain links TRBV6-5 to TRBJ2-1, with 9 bases lining up with TRBD2. The assigned J gene may be wrong: the sequence end matches TRBJ2-7 better. CDR3 DNA sequence: TGTGCCAGCAGTGAGACTAGCGGCTCCTACAATGAGCAGTACTTC. This translates into CASSETSGSYNEQYF.